This entry lists 9 T cell receptor beta chains sequenced from one sample in a study of T cell repertoires in cytomegalovirus infection. Each CDR3 protein is one row after TCRdb ran MiXCR on the reads. Of about 530,000 distinct CDR3 sequences listed, less than 30% are singletons. Sequencing input: PBMCs. The receptors here all came from a human donor in good health (CMV status not recorded). Some clones in this sample may be carry-over from other donors' samples.

This clonotype was picked up a small number of times. The rearrangement uses TRBV7-8 and TRBJ2-7; D may match TRBD1 or TRBD2 (5 bases each). From germline, CDR1 is SGHVS and CDR2 FQNEAQ. Trimming removed 4 bases from V and 4 bases from J, with 11 bases in between. This CDR3 region has 13 residues. CDR3 nucleotide sequence: TGTGCCAGCAGCTCTCGGGACGGGTACGAGCAGTACGTC. Protein product: CASSSRDGYEQYV.

The genes are TRBV7-8 and TRBJ2-1, with 10 bases aligning to TRBD1. Germline CDR1 SGHVS, CDR2 FQNEAQ. V was clipped by 8 bases and J by 9 bases; unmatched bases: 7. The CDR3 sequence is 13 residues long. The CDR3: CASSGTGVFEQFF. CDR3 DNA: TGTGCCAGCTCCGGGACAGGGGTATTTGAGCAGTTCTTC. Looking up the rest from reference TRBV7-8 and TRBJ2-1 gives the full variable domain: GAGVSQSPRYKVAKRGQDVALRCDPISGHVSLFWYQQALGQGPEFLTYFQNEAQLDKSGLPSDRFFAERPEGSVSTLKIQRTQQEDSAVYLCASSGTGVFEQFFGPGTRLTVL.

This clonotype was counted a few times. J is TRBJ1-6 and V is TRBV4-2, with D uncertain. The CDR3 extends over 19 amino acids. Germline values: CDR1 LGHNA, CDR2 YNFKEQ. V dropped 0 bases and J dropped 0 bases, with 15 bases sitting between them. The CDR3 sequence: CASSQEWDTTSSYNSPLHF. The CDR3, as DNA: TGTGCCAGCAGCCAAGAATGGGATACAACCAGCTCCTATAATTCACCCCTCCACTTT.

The rearrangement joins TRBV12-3 or TRBV12-4 to TRBJ2-1; weak D call: TRBD1 (6 bases). Trimming shortened V by 4 bases and J by 6 bases, and 13 bases separated the two germline ends. This CDR3 has 14 residues. CDR3 sequence reads: CASSYSRDINEQFF. DNA for the CDR3: TGTGCCAGCAGTTACTCCCGGGACATCAATGAGCAGTTCTTC.

This clonotype has a handful of counts. V usage is TRBV7-3 and J usage is TRBJ1-1; TRBD1 matches at 7 bases. There are 14 residues in the CDR3. CDR1 and CDR2 from the germline V gene are SGHTA and FQGTGA. After removal of 5 bases from V and 6 bases from J, the junction contained 9 bases not matched to a gene. The CDR3: CASSPSTGVAEAFF. The CDR3 DNA is TGTGCCAGCAGCCCTAGTACAGGGGTCGCTGAAGCTTTCTTT.

V usage is TRBV19 and J usage is TRBJ1-1, with D unclear. Trimming stripped 6 bases from V and 2 bases from J, with 10 bases between. The CDR3 sequence is 13 residues long. Germline V gene lookup returns CDR1 LNHDA and CDR2 SQIVND (reference sequence). The chain's CDR3 is CASRKQFNTEAFF. CDR3 nucleotides: TGTGCCAGTAGGAAACAGTTTAACACTGAAGCTTTCTTT.

CDR3 bases: TGTGCTAGTGGCCGAGGACTAGCGGGAGGGCCTTCCTACGAGCAGTACGTC. Protein sequence: CASGRGLAGGPSYEQYV. This chain links TRBV12-5 with TRBJ2-7; 15 positions match TRBD2. The CDR3 is made up of 17 amino acids. Unmatched junction bases numbered 7, after V lost 6 bases and J lost 1 base. Germline V gives CDR1 LGHNT, CDR2 FRNRAP.

CDR3 nucleotides: TGTGCCAGCAGTCAAACAGGGGTTGAGCAGTTCTTC. This gives the protein CASSQTGVEQFF. The chain joins TRBV6-1 to TRBJ2-1; 7 bases fit TRBD1. Germline V gene sequence: CDR1 MNHNS, CDR2 SASEGT. This CDR3 contains 12 residues. J was trimmed by 9 bases and V by 5 bases; bases with no gene match: 4.

V and J are TRBV7-9 and TRBJ1-2; 9 nucleotides line up with TRBD1. V dropped 5 bases and J dropped 6; count of bases not matched to a gene: 7. Germline V gene sequence: CDR1 SEHNR, CDR2 FQNEAQ (reference sequence). This CDR3 contains 14 residues. The CDR3 DNA follows: TGTGCCAGCAGCCCGGGGACAGGGCACCATGGCTACACCTTC. This translates into CASSPGTGHHGYTF.